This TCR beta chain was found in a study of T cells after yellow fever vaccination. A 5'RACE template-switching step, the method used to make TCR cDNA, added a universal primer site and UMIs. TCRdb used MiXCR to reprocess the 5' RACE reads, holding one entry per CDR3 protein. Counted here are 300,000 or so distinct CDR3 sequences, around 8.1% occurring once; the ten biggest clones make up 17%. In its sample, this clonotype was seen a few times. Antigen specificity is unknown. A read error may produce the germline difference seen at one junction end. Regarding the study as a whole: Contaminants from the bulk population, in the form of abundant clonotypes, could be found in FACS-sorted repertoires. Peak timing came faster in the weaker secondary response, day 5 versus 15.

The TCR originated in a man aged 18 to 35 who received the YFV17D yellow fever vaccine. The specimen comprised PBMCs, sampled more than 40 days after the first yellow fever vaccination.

As DNA, the CDR3 is TGTGCCAGCAGTTACAGTTTTCGGTCACCGACGGACTTC. As protein: CASSYSFRSPTDF. The genes are TRBV6-2 or TRBV6-3 and TRBJ2-7; D is unclear. The V gene's germline CDR1 is MNHEY and CDR2 SVGEGT. CDR3 length: 13 amino acids.